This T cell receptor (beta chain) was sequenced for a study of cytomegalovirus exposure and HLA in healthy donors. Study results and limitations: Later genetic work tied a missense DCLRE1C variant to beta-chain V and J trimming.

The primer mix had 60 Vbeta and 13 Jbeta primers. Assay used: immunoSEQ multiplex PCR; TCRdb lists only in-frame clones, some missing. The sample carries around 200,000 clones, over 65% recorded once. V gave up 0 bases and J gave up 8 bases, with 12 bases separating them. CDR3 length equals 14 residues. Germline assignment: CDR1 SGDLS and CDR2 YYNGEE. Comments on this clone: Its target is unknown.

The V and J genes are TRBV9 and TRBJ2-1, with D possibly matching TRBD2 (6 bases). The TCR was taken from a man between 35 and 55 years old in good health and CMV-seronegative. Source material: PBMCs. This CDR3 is CASSVDSRRDEQFF. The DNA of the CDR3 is TGTGCCAGCAGCGTAGACTCGCGGAGGGATGAGCAGTTCTTC.